One and the same sample provided the 5 T cell receptor beta chains below, sequenced in a study of blood T cell repertoires in COVID-19. TCRdb's table, derived via immunoSEQ multiplex PCR, lists solely in-frame clones and lacks some. Here the sample spans fewer than 200,000 clones, around four fifths being singletons. Sequencing was done on a sample of PBMCs or T cells enriched from blood (not recorded which). These receptors were obtained from a woman between 50 and 59 years old in a cohort exposed to, infected with or recovered from COVID-19 (not recorded which).

The gene calls are TRBV9 and TRBJ2-1; 10 positions agree with TRBD2. The CDR3 consists of 16 residues. With V trimmed by 0 bases and J by 5 bases, 5 bases remained unmatched. The germline V gene has CDR1 SGDLS and CDR2 YYNGEE. Written as DNA, the CDR3 is TGTGCCAGCAGCGTAGCCACTAGCGGGGTGGACAATGAGCAGTTCTTC. Encoded protein: CASSVATSGVDNEQFF.

The V and J genes are TRBV19 and TRBJ2-3, with 9 positions matching TRBD2. This CDR3 region has 22 residues. Germline V lookup: CDR1 LNHDA, CDR2 SQIVND (reference sequence). With 2 bases clipped from V and 0 bases from J, the junction kept 21 bases outside the gene matches. The CDR3 nucleotides are TGTGCCAGTAGTATATCTACGAAATTCATGAGCGGGGGGCACTCTAGCACAGATACGCAGTATTTT. Encoded protein: CASSISTKFMSGGHSSTDTQYF. Full variable domain (remainder filled in from reference TRBV19 and TRBJ2-3): DGGITQSPKYLFRKEGQNVTLSCEQNLNHDAMYWYRQDPGQGLRLIYYSQIVNDFQKGDIAEGYSVSREKKESFPLTVTSAQKNPTAFYLCASSISTKFMSGGHSSTDTQYFGPGTRLTVL.

J is TRBJ1-4 and V is TRBV30; D not resolved. This CDR3 has 14 residues. CDR1 and CDR2 from the germline V gene are GTSNPN and SVGIG (reference sequence). The V gene lost 2 bases and the J gene lost 5 bases, with 12 bases spanning the gap. The CDR3 coding sequence is TGTGCCTGGAGTCTCCCGGGTTCAAATGAAAAACTGTTTTTT. This gives the protein CAWSLPGSNEKLFF.

The J gene is TRBJ2-2, the V gene TRBV4-2; 7 nucleotides line up with TRBD2. Germline V gene data show CDR1 as LGHNA and CDR2 as YNFKEQ. This CDR3 is built from 17 residues. The V gene end was trimmed by 0 bases and the J gene end by 3 bases; junction bases not matched to a gene: 7. CDR3 bases: TGTGCCAGCAGCCAAGATCGGGGGAGGGCGGACACCGGGGAGCTGTTTTTT. As protein: CASSQDRGRADTGELFF.

The gene calls are TRBV10-3 and TRBJ2-3; 7 bases fit TRBD2. Germline V gene lookup returns CDR1 ENHRY and CDR2 SYGVKD. The CDR3 is 13 amino acids. Trimming at V came to 3 bases and at J to 6 bases, leaving 3 bases not matched to a gene. The DNA of the CDR3 is TGTGCCATCAGTGATCGACTAGCCGATACGCAGTATTTT. Translated, it gives CAISDRLADTQYF.